This T cell receptor beta chain comes out of a study of shared clonotypes between healthy human individuals. Study-level results: Sequencing depth was expected to influence donor clonotype sharing. Memory subsets generally showed lower estimated richness than naive subsets.

CDR1 is MNHEY and CDR2 is SMNVEV in the germline V gene (reference sequence). V lost 4 bases to trimming and J lost 7 bases, with 20 bases between them. The CDR3 spans 16 residues. For each subset, genomic DNA was distributed in equal portions over several immunoSEQ plates. Clones were sequenced by immunoSEQ multiplex PCR, and TCRdb holds only the in-frame ones, with some missing. Seen here are 1.5 million to 2.5 million clones, about 95% observed once, and the top ten hold 1% to 1.5%. Terminally differentiated effector memory CD45RA+ cells were excluded by CCR7 positive selection of CD45RO-negative cells. Comments on this clone: What it binds is unknown.

The clonotype originates from a man in his late teens or twenties in good health. The chain carries TRBV27 and TRBJ1-5; D is undetermined. Sequencing was carried out using naive CD8+ T cells sorted from blood. CDR3 sequence: CASSSSVGELGQPQHF. The CDR3, as DNA: TGTGCCAGCAGTTCATCGGTCGGGGAATTAGGGCAGCCCCAGCATTTT.